This TCR beta chain was sequenced during a study of T cells in localized non-small cell lung cancer. This CDR3 spans 12 amino acids. Germline V CDR1 and CDR2: SGHNT, YYREEE (reference sequence). The ends were cut back, 2 bases at V and 4 bases at J, with 6 bases in the middle. The method was immunoSEQ multiplex PCR; TCRdb's version includes in-frame clones alone and lacks a portion of them. The sample includes more than 15,000 clones, about 89% of them seen just once. The sequence was obtained from a male donor older than 55 with stage II squamous cell lung carcinoma. The chain carries TRBV5-4 and TRBJ2-5; the D is unclear. This material consisted of peripheral blood, taken before any cancer treatment. The DNA of the CDR3 is TGTGCCAGCAGCTTTCCTGGAGAGACCCAGTACTTC. Translation gives CASSFPGETQYF.